What follows is one TCR beta chain and its context. The sample comes from a study of spatial heterogeneity in lung cancer. Overall study: Sequence detection consistently recorded a greater number of beta-chain than alpha-chain sequences.

Time point: sample taken at primary tumor resection. Trimming removed 5 bases from V and 2 bases from J, with 16 bases in between. Germline V gene sequence: CDR1 SGHNT, CDR2 YYREEE (reference sequence). This CDR3 has 15 residues. In TCRdb, the 5' RACE reads were re-called with MiXCR into one record per CDR3 protein. Of around 41,000 distinct CDR3 sequences in the sample, approximately 6.2% were seen once. This sample comprised PBMCs, obtained at surgery. The chain recombines TRBV5-4 with TRBJ2-5; a weak D match, TRBD2 (7 bases). The receptor was isolated from a female donor with early-stage non-small cell lung cancer. The CDR3 sequence is CASRDRAGSQETQYF. The CDR3 DNA is TGTGCCAGCAGGGACAGAGCGGGGTCTCAAGAGACCCAGTACTTC.